The 20 T cell receptor beta chains given below trace back to one sample, sequenced in a study of patients and donors after allogeneic stem cell transplantation. Using its own MiXCR run on the RT-PCR reads, TCRdb lists one record per CDR3 protein. The repertoire has some 150,000 distinct CDR3 sequences, about 40% of them found once; the top ten carry 50%. The sample consisted of blood, either unsorted or a sorted T cell fraction (not recorded which). All receptors derive from a human donor who was either an allogeneic HSCT recipient or a stem cell or donor lymphocyte infusion donor (not recorded which). It is not recorded whose cells these are; they may come from a transplant donor.

CDR3 DNA: TGCAGCGTTGCCGAAGGGAACACTGAAGCTTTCTTT. It yields the protein CSVAEGNTEAFF. The chain is built from TRBV29-1 and TRBJ1-1; no clear D gene. V lost 4 bases to trimming and J lost 1 base, with 7 bases between them. Germline CDR1 SQVTM, CDR2 ANQGSEA. There are 12 residues in the CDR3.

The V gene is TRBV28, the J gene TRBJ1-4; D unclear. The CDR3 runs to 13 residues. The germline V and J ends were trimmed by 8 bases and 5 bases, with 12 bases remaining between them. Germline CDR1 is MDHEN and CDR2 is SYDVKM. CDR3 sequence: CASRRHTNEKLFF. The DNA for the CDR3 is TGTGCCAGCCGGCGACACACGAATGAAAAACTGTTTTTT.

This clonotype was recorded once. This chain uses TRBV21-1 with TRBJ2-5; the table's D gene call, TRBD2, was not cross checked with the DNA. TRBV21-1 is recorded as a pseudogene. This CDR3 spans 15 amino acids. CDR3 sequence (DNA): TGTGCCAGCAGCAAAATGTCCGGCCCTCGGGAGACCCAGTACTTC. Residues: CASSKMSGPRETQYF.

This clonotype was counted only a few times. The chain carries TRBV29-1 and TRBJ1-2; D may be TRBD1 (6 bases). The CDR3 is 12 residues long. Germline CDR1 reads SQVTM; CDR2 reads ANQGSEA. V lost 6 bases and J 6 bases, leaving 14 bases between the germline ends. The CDR3 here is CSVLGDMDGYTF. The CDR3 region has the DNA TGCAGCGTGCTGGGGGACATGGATGGCTACACCTTC.

V is TRBV12-5 and J is TRBJ2-1, with D perhaps TRBD1 (6 bases). The CDR3 covers 15 residues. The V end lost 2 bases, the J end lost 8 bases, and 16 bases lay between the germline ends. Germline V lookup: CDR1 LGHNT, CDR2 FRNRAP. For the CDR3, the DNA is TGTGCTAGTGGTTTGCCGCCAGGGGCTGGTCATGAGCAGTTCTTC. Translating it yields CASGLPPGAGHEQFF.

This rearrangement joins TRBV4-1 to TRBJ1-1; D ambiguous. Germline V lookup: CDR1 MGHRA, CDR2 YSYEKL. The CDR3 spans 12 residues. The germline V and J ends were trimmed by 2 bases and 3 bases, with 4 bases remaining between them. This CDR3 reads CASSQQYTEAFF. CDR3 DNA sequence: TGCGCCAGCAGCCAACAGTACACTGAAGCTTTCTTT.

This clonotype was seen a few times. The V call is TRBV29-1, the J call TRBJ1-1; D remains ambiguous. Germline V gene lookup returns CDR1 SQVTM and CDR2 ANQGSEA. V lost 0 bases and J 5 bases, leaving 10 bases between the germline ends. The CDR3 is 13 residues long. The CDR3 nucleotides read TGCAGCGTTGAAGATCTGGAGGGTACTGAAGCTTTCTTT. This sequence encodes CSVEDLEGTEAFF.

The chain is built from TRBV7-2 and TRBJ1-2; 7 bases align to TRBD1. Losses at the gene ends were 5 bases for V and 7 bases for J; bases not matched to a gene: 10. The germline V gene has CDR1 SGHTA and CDR2 FQGNSA. This CDR3 contains 14 residues. Written as DNA, the CDR3 is TGTGCCAGCAGCCTTGATACAGGGGCGGGTGGCTACACCTTC. Residues: CASSLDTGAGGYTF. The variable domain in full, with the rest retrieved from reference TRBV7-2 and TRBJ1-2, is GAGVSQSPSNKVTEKGKDVELRCDPISGHTALYWYRQSLGQGLEFLIYFQGNSAPDKSGLPSDRFSAERTGGSVSTLTIQRTQQEDSAVYLCASSLDTGAGGYTFGSGTRLTVV.

This clonotype was observed a few times. The V and J genes are TRBV20-1 and TRBJ1-5; D might be TRBD1 (6 bases). In germline, CDR1 is DFQATT, CDR2 SNEGSKA (reference sequence). Between the trimmed V and J ends, which lost 4 bases and 4 bases, there was a span of 17 bases. The CDR3 totals 15 residues. The CDR3 spells CSAKNPGHPNQPQHF. The CDR3 DNA reads TGCAGTGCTAAGAACCCGGGACACCCAAATCAGCCCCAGCATTTT.

The sample holds a few counts of this clonotype. The CDR3 DNA reads as TGTGCCAGCAGTTTAGTGGGGATAAATCAGCCCCAGCATTTT. Residues: CASSLVGINQPQHF. The chain links TRBV12-3 or TRBV12-4 to TRBJ1-5; no firm D call. The CDR3 extends over 14 amino acids. V gave up 1 base and J gave up 4 bases, with 8 bases separating them.

V gene TRBV15 combines with J gene TRBJ1-3; D remains ambiguous. Germline CDR1 and CDR2: LNHNV and YYDKDF (reference sequence). Deletions cut 5 bases from V and 1 base from J, with 12 bases between. This CDR3 region has 15 residues. Written as DNA, the CDR3 is TGTGCCACCAGCCCCGAGGTCAGTTCTGGAAACACCATATATTTT. Its translation is CATSPEVSSGNTIYF. Based on the CDR3 plus reference TRBV15 and TRBJ1-3, the full variable domain is DAMVIQNPRYQVTQFGKPVTLSCSQTLNHNVMYWYQQKSSQAPKLLFHYYDKDFNNEADTPDNFQSRRPNTSFCFLDIRSPGLGDTAMYLCATSPEVSSGNTIYFGEGSWLTVV.

The J gene is TRBJ1-4, the V gene TRBV5-1; D perhaps matches TRBD1 (5 bases). The CDR3 loop spans 17 amino acids. Looked up from germline, CDR1 is SGHRS and CDR2 is YFSETQ. Trimming shortened V by 7 bases and J by 3 bases, and 22 bases separated the two germline ends. DNA of the CDR3: TGCGCCAGCTCTATCGGGGGGAGCCCAAGGGCTAATGAAAAACTGTTTTTT. Translation gives CASSIGGSPRANEKLFF.

This clonotype was found once. One end of the junction varies from germline; a read error may be responsible. V is TRBV28 and J is TRBJ2-3, with D perhaps TRBD1 (6 bases). CDR3 length equals 16 residues. Germline loops: CDR1 MDHEN, CDR2 SYDVKM. The CDR3 here is CASSSTRGPRTDPQYF. The CDR3 bases are TGTGCCAGCAGTTCCACCCGTGGTCCTAGGACAGATCCGCAGTATTTT. Looking up the rest from reference TRBV28 and TRBJ2-3 gives the full variable domain: DVKVTQSSRYLVKRTGEKVFLECVQDMDHENMFWYRQDPGLGLRLIYFSYDVKMKEKGDIPEGYSVSREKKERFSLILESASTNQTSMYLCASSSTRGPRTDPQYFGPGTRLTVL.

The chain uses TRBV24-1 and TRBJ2-4; D ambiguous. V lost 10 bases to trimming and J lost 0 bases, with 6 bases between them. This CDR3 comprises 12 residues. CDR1 is KGHDR, CDR2 SFDVKD, per germline. This CDR3 reads CATQEAKNIQYF. CDR3 in DNA: TGTGCCACGCAGGAAGCCAAAAACATTCAGTACTTC.

This clonotype came up a few times. The V and J genes are TRBV20-1 and TRBJ2-1; no reliable D call. This CDR3 has 10 residues. Deletions cut 5 bases from V and 3 bases from J, with 2 bases between. Germline V CDR1 and CDR2: DFQATT, SNEGSKA (reference sequence). DNA of the CDR3: TGCAGTGCTTTCTACAATGAGCAGTTCTTC. Translating gives CSAFYNEQFF.

This chain uses TRBV7-3 with TRBJ1-2; D ambiguous. This CDR3 comprises 14 residues. CDR1 and CDR2 from the germline V gene are SGHTA and FQGTGA. Trimming shortened V by 6 bases and J by 4 bases, and 15 bases separated the two germline ends. This chain's CDR3 is CASSLLGQVYGYTF. The CDR3 DNA reads TGTGCCAGCAGTCTCCTAGGGCAGGTCTATGGCTACACCTTC.

This clonotype was recorded a few times. The chain has TRBV5-1 and TRBJ2-2, with D possibly being TRBD2 (5 bases). Germline CDR1 reads SGHRS; CDR2 reads YFSETQ. This CDR3 contains 17 residues. Trimming took off 4 bases at V and 2 bases at J, with 18 bases between the two ends. The CDR3: CASSQGPIGVNTGELFF. In nucleotides, the CDR3 is TGCGCCAGCAGCCAAGGGCCCATCGGGGTAAACACCGGGGAGCTGTTTTTT.

This clonotype has just a few counts. The chain joins TRBV12-3 or TRBV12-4 to TRBJ1-1; 7 bases fit TRBD1. Germline trimming cut 7 bases from V and 5 bases from J; bases unmatched to any gene: 7. CDR3 length equals 13 residues. The CDR3 coding sequence is TGTGCCAGCAACACAGGGGAGGAAACTGAAGCTTTCTTT. The encoded protein is CASNTGEETEAFF.

This clonotype has just a few counts. V is TRBV6-2 or TRBV6-3 and J is TRBJ1-6; D unclear. This CDR3 has 17 amino acids. Trimming pared 0 bases from V and 3 bases from J, leaving 12 bases between. Germline V gene sequence: CDR1 MNHEY, CDR2 SVGEGT. The CDR3: CASSYSTGRLYNSPLHF. In nucleotides, the CDR3 is TGTGCCAGCAGTTACTCGACGGGTCGCCTCTATAATTCACCCCTCCACTTT.

The chain employs TRBV5-1 and TRBJ2-1; 12 nucleotides agree with TRBD2. Germline V lookup: CDR1 SGHRS, CDR2 YFSETQ. Trimming took 4 bases from V and 0 from J; bases not matched to a gene: 2. The length of the CDR3 is 16 residues. Here the CDR3 reads CASSLAGGYSYNEQFF. CDR3 DNA sequence: TGCGCCAGCAGCCTAGCGGGGGGGTACTCCTACAATGAGCAGTTCTTC.